This entry describes one TCR beta chain. The repertoire was sequenced with immunoSEQ multiplex PCR; TCRdb's copy has only in-frame clones and lacks some. The data show around 220,000 clones, just over 85% seen once. Germline V gives CDR1 SGHRS, CDR2 YFSETQ. V lost 1 base and J lost 3, with 15 bases in between. The CDR3 consists of 16 residues. This sample was taken from a study of blood T cell repertoires in COVID-19. About the study: From T cells, B-cell-depleted T cells, or PBMCs came the material, which was cDNA or gDNA.

The material sequenced was peripheral blood. The rearrangement joins TRBV5-1 to TRBJ2-3, with TRBD2 as a possible D gene (6 bases). This sequence originates from a man aged 18 to 29 with active or convalescent COVID-19. The CDR3 sequence: CASSLQPGSETDTQYF. Here the CDR3 DNA reads TGCGCCAGCAGCTTGCAGCCCGGGAGTGAGACAGATACGCAGTATTTT. The whole variable domain, filled in from reference TRBV5-1 and TRBJ2-3, reads KAGVTQTPRYLIKTRGQQVTLSCSPISGHRSVSWYQQTPGQGLQFLFEYFSETQRNKGNFPGRFSGRQFSNSRSEMNVSTLELGDSALYLCASSLQPGSETDTQYFGPGTRLTVL.